The 17 T cell receptor beta chains below come from one sample, sequenced in a study of blood T cells in healthy people across ages. PCR was performed a second time for 7 to 11 cycles using a sample-barcoded 5' primer and a J-beta primer mix. In TCRdb, the 5' RACE reads were re-called with MiXCR into one record per CDR3 protein. The table lists around 800,000 distinct CDR3 sequences, approximately 55% of them singletons, with about 42% in the top ten. The sequencing sample was made of blood. These TCRs come from an elderly man in good health.

This clonotype has a handful of counts. In nucleotides, the CDR3 is TGTGCCAGCAGCCCAGAGTGGGGTAGCGGGAGCTACCAAGAGACCCAGTACTTC. Its translation: CASSPEWGSGSYQETQYF. The chain uses TRBV7-2 and TRBJ2-5, with 9 nucleotides matching TRBD2. Germline V lookup: CDR1 SGHTA, CDR2 FQGNSA. CDR3 length: 18 amino acids. V gave up 5 bases and J gave up 0 bases; unmatched junction bases: 13.

The chain is built from TRBV4-1 and TRBJ1-2; TRBD1 agrees at 7 bases. J lost 4 bases, V lost 0 bases, and 5 bases had no gene match. The germline V gene has CDR1 MGHRA and CDR2 YSYEKL. The CDR3 extends over 15 amino acids. CDR3 coding DNA: TGCGCCAGCAGCCAAGAGCCCGGGACAGCCTATGGCTACACCTTC. This translates into CASSQEPGTAYGYTF.

This clonotype was counted between two and nine times. This sequence joins TRBV4-2 and TRBJ2-7; TRBD1 aligns across 11 bases. The CDR3 is made up of 17 amino acids. V was clipped by 1 base and J by 2 bases; unmatched bases: 7. Per germline, CDR1 LGHNA and CDR2 YNFKEQ. CDR3 region: CASSQVSGTGGTYEQYF. In DNA form, the CDR3 reads TGTGCCAGCAGCCAAGTTTCTGGGACAGGGGGTACCTACGAGCAGTACTTC.

The rearrangement joins TRBV7-2 to TRBJ2-3; 8 bases are a match to TRBD2. V dropped 1 base and J dropped 2; count of bases not matched to a gene: 5. Germline values: CDR1 SGHTA, CDR2 FQGNSA. The CDR3 spans 16 residues. The CDR3 loop reads CASSLVASGLTDTQYF. CDR3 nucleotide sequence: TGTGCCAGCAGCTTAGTGGCTAGCGGGCTCACAGATACGCAGTATTTT. The whole variable domain, remainder taken from reference TRBV7-2 and TRBJ2-3, is GAGVSQSPSNKVTEKGKDVELRCDPISGHTALYWYRQSLGQGLEFLIYFQGNSAPDKSGLPSDRFSAERTGGSVSTLTIQRTQQEDSAVYLCASSLVASGLTDTQYFGPGTRLTVL.

CDR3 nucleotides: TGTGCCAGCAGCACACTAGCGGGAGGTTTCGATACGCAGTATTTT. This encodes CASSTLAGGFDTQYF. V and J are TRBV7-6 and TRBJ2-3; 12 bases fit TRBD2. J gave up 6 bases and V 5 bases, and 6 bases lay outside the gene matches. The V gene's germline CDR1 is SGHVS and CDR2 FNYEAQ. This CDR3 has 15 residues.

This clonotype was picked up a small number of times. The chain has TRBV29-1 and TRBJ1-4; tentatively, D is TRBD1 (5 bases). This CDR3 contains 12 residues. Germline loops: CDR1 SQVTM, CDR2 ANQGSEA. V was clipped by 0 bases and J by 14 bases, with 13 bases between them. CDR3 in amino acids: CSVEEVAGRLFF. The CDR3 DNA reads TGCAGCGTTGAAGAAGTGGCAGGGCGGCTGTTTTTT.

The J gene is TRBJ2-5, the V gene TRBV10-3; maybe TRBD1 (5 bases). With the DNA end fitting TRBJ2-7 better, the J assignment may be wrong. There are 13 residues in the CDR3. Germline assignment: CDR1 ENHRY and CDR2 SYGVKD. The CDR3 loop reads CAISVTDNYEQYF. DNA for the CDR3: TGTGCCATCAGTGTGACAGACAACTACGAGCAGTACTTC.

This clonotype was seen only a few times. The chain is built from TRBV6-1 and TRBJ2-3; 10 bases are a match to TRBD1. V lost 4 bases to trimming and J lost 6 bases; unmatched junction nucleotides: 7. The CDR3 extends over 15 amino acids. The germline V gene has CDR1 MNHNS and CDR2 SASEGT. Here the CDR3 DNA reads TGTGCCAGCAGTGCCGGACAGGGGGTGAGGGATACGCAGTATTTT. Its protein product is CASSAGQGVRDTQYF.

The chain is built from TRBV12-1 and TRBJ2-7; the table's D call of TRBD2 was not tested on the DNA. TRBV12-1 is an annotated pseudogene. This CDR3 contains 13 residues. The CDR3 coding sequence is TGTGCCAAAGCGGCTAGCGGGCCCTACGAGCAGTACTTC. Its protein is CAKAASGPYEQYF.

This clonotype was counted between two and nine times. The chain has TRBV5-1 and TRBJ2-7, with 7 nucleotides matching TRBD2. Unmatched junction bases numbered 15, after V lost 4 bases and J lost 5 bases. The CDR3 is 16 amino acids. Germline V gene data show CDR1 as SGHRS and CDR2 as YFSETQ. The CDR3 loop reads CASSLSGGGVRDEQYF. CDR3 nucleotides: TGCGCCAGCAGCCTCTCCGGCGGGGGTGTACGCGACGAGCAGTACTTC.

This clonotype was seen a single time. The chain links TRBV5-1 to TRBJ2-1, with TRBD2 matching over 7 bases. The DNA end is a closer match to TRBJ2-7, so the J assignment may be wrong. Germline values: CDR1 SGHRS, CDR2 YFSETQ. The CDR3 totals 16 residues. CDR3 sequence reads: CASSWGSSGGYNEQYF. The CDR3 DNA follows: TGCGCCAGCAGCTGGGGCTCCTCGGGAGGATACAATGAGCAGTACTTC.

The CDR3 region is CASSPDRTLNEQFF. In nucleotides, the CDR3 is TGTGCCAGCTCACCAGACAGGACTTTAAATGAGCAGTTCTTC. The chain employs TRBV18 and TRBJ2-1; a possible D gene is TRBD1 (6 bases). The CDR3 consists of 14 residues. Germline V lookup: CDR1 KGHSH, CDR2 LQKENI. Trimming removed 2 bases from V and 7 bases from J, with 12 bases in between.

V usage is TRBV28 and J usage is TRBJ1-6; 7 nucleotides match TRBD1. This CDR3 contains 16 residues. CDR1 and CDR2 (germline): MDHEN, SYDVKM. The trim removed 6 bases at V and 5 bases at J, leaving 10 bases unmatched. The CDR3 loop reads CASRSPRQGDNSPLHF. The CDR3 DNA is TGTGCCAGCAGGTCGCCAAGACAGGGAGATAATTCACCCCTCCACTTT.

This clonotype was observed a few times. V usage is TRBV28 and J usage is TRBJ2-7, with D perhaps matching TRBD1 (6 bases). Germline CDR1 MDHEN, CDR2 SYDVKM. The V and J ends lost 6 bases and 1 base respectively, with 13 bases between them. The CDR3 is 14 amino acids. The DNA for the CDR3 is TGTGCCAGCAGACATCCGGGACAATCCTACGAGCAGTACTTC. As protein: CASRHPGQSYEQYF.

V usage is TRBV28 and J usage is TRBJ2-2; D may be TRBD1 (6 bases). Per the germline V gene, CDR1 is MDHEN and CDR2 is SYDVKM. Trimming took 4 bases from V and 7 from J, leaving 13 bases between them. The CDR3 is made up of 14 amino acids. The CDR3 is CASSSQGFGGELFF. Here the CDR3 DNA reads TGTGCCAGCAGTTCACAGGGTTTCGGCGGGGAGCTGTTTTTT.

V usage is TRBV20-1 and J usage is TRBJ2-7; TRBD2 matches 10 bases. The CDR3 runs to 13 residues. V shed 3 bases and J 5 bases; nucleotides not matched to a gene: 4. Looked up from germline, CDR1 is DFQATT and CDR2 is SNEGSKA (reference sequence). The CDR3 is CSARGLATDEQYF. In DNA, the CDR3 is TGCAGTGCTAGGGGACTAGCGACCGACGAGCAGTACTTC.

This chain links TRBV5-1 with TRBJ2-7; TRBD1 matches at 9 bases. The CDR3 runs 13 residues. V was pared by 7 bases and J by 2 bases, with 4 bases of the junction left unmatched. The germline gives CDR1 SGHRS, CDR2 YFSETQ. The chain's CDR3 is CASGGQGTYEQYF. The CDR3 nucleotides are TGCGCCAGCGGTGGACAGGGGACCTACGAGCAGTACTTC.